This TCR beta chain was sequenced in a study of T cell responses to AZD1222 COVID-19 vaccine. Study-level background: Second-dose schedules of about 4 or about 12 weeks were combined.

The study's findings and limits: Repertoire samples came only from after the peak T cell response.

Concerning this clone: Its matching antigen is unknown.

Libraries were prepared by immunoSEQ multiplex PCR; TCRdb keeps only in-frame clonotypes and omits some of them. The sample holds about 93,000 clones, 65% to 90% seen once. The specimen was peripheral blood, collected on day 0 of AZD1222 vaccination. This clonotype originated in an adult in good health.

CDR3 in DNA: TGTGCCAGCAGGGGCATGGGGCACAACTATGGCTACACCTTC. Amino acids: CASRGMGHNYGYTF. The rearrangement links TRBV27 to TRBJ1-2; tentative D call: TRBD1 (5 bases). The CDR3 is 14 amino acids. Germline CDR1 is MNHEY and CDR2 is SMNVEV (reference sequence). V was shortened by 6 bases and J by 2 bases, with 13 bases between the two germline ends.